These T cell receptor beta chains were read from a single sample in a study of blood T cell repertoires in COVID-19. Assay used: immunoSEQ multiplex PCR; TCRdb lists only in-frame clones, some missing. The sample has 300,000 to 400,000 clones, about nine tenths seen once. The sample consisted of peripheral blood. Source of these receptors: a woman aged 45-65 years with COVID-19, enrolled during active disease. Both conserved end residues are part of each CDR3. D genes are given only for firm matches. Where a row states a size, it is once, few, many or the class of an expanded clone; other rows omit it.

j_gene: TRBJ1-1
abundance: once
v_gene: TRBV29-1
d_gene: .
CDR3nt: TGCAGCGTAAGGGGCCGATTTGAAGCTTTCTTT
CDR3aa: CSVRGRFEAFF

j_gene: TRBJ2-1
abundance: .
v_gene: TRBV30
d_gene: .
CDR3nt: TGTGCCTGGAGCCCTGGGCTAGCTGACGGCAATGAGCAGTTCTTC
CDR3aa: CAWSPGLADGNEQFF

j_gene: TRBJ2-1
abundance: .
v_gene: TRBV29-1
d_gene: TRBD2
CDR3nt: TGCAGCGTTGAGGGACTAGCGGGGGTCTACAATGAGCAGTTCTTC
CDR3aa: CSVEGLAGVYNEQFF

j_gene: TRBJ1-4
abundance: .
v_gene: TRBV5-1
d_gene: TRBD1
CDR3nt: TGCGCCAGCAGCTTGGGGACAGGCCCAACTAATGAAAAACTGTTTTTT
CDR3aa: CASSLGTGPTNEKLFF

j_gene: TRBJ1-2
abundance: .
v_gene: TRBV2
d_gene: .
CDR3nt: TGTGCCAGCAGTGAGGACATCTCTGGCTACACCTTC
CDR3aa: CASSEDISGYTF

j_gene: TRBJ2-7
abundance: .
v_gene: TRBV24-1
d_gene: .
CDR3nt: TGTGCCACCAGTGACACCGACAACCTCTCCTACGAGCAGTACTTC
CDR3aa: CATSDTDNLSYEQYF

j_gene: TRBJ2-1
abundance: .
v_gene: TRBV5-4
d_gene: .
CDR3nt: TGTGCCAGCAGCCCCACCGGGCTAGCGTTAAATGAGCAGTTCTTC
CDR3aa: CASSPTGLALNEQFF

j_gene: TRBJ2-2
abundance: .
v_gene: TRBV18
d_gene: TRBD2
CDR3nt: TGTGCCAGCTCACCAAAGCTCGGGGGGTACGGCGGGGAGCTGTTTTTT
CDR3aa: CASSPKLGGYGGELFF

j_gene: TRBJ2-2
abundance: .
v_gene: TRBV4-3
d_gene: TRBD2
CDR3nt: TGCGCCAGCAGCCAAGAGCCCCTAGCGGCCGGGGAGCTGTTTTTT
CDR3aa: CASSQEPLAAGELFF

j_gene: TRBJ2-3
abundance: .
v_gene: TRBV7-6
d_gene: .
CDR3nt: TGTGCCAGCAGCTCCCCCTTAGCCGGCGGAACAGATACGCAGTATTTT
CDR3aa: CASSSPLAGGTDTQYF

j_gene: TRBJ1-1
abundance: once
v_gene: TRBV6-6
d_gene: .
CDR3nt: TGTGCCATCCTATTGGGCATCGAAGCTTTCTTT
CDR3aa: CAILLGIEAFF

j_gene: TRBJ1-1
abundance: .
v_gene: TRBV4-1
d_gene: TRBD1
CDR3nt: TGCGCCAGCAGTCAAGGGGACAGCATGAACACTGAAGCTTTCTTT
CDR3aa: CASSQGDSMNTEAFF